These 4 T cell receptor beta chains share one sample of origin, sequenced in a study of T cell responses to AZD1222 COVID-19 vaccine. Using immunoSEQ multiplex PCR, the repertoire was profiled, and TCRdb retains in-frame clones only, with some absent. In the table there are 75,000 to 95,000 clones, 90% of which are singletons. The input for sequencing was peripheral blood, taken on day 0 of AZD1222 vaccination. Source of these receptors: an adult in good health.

Here the CDR3 reads CASSLGASGRARGEQFF. The CDR3 DNA follows: TGTGCCAGCAGCTTAGGGGCTAGCGGGAGGGCCCGCGGGGAGCAGTTCTTC. This rearrangement joins TRBV11-3 to TRBJ2-1, with 12 positions matching TRBD2. Germline CDR1 is SGHNT and CDR2 is YENEEA. The length of the CDR3 is 17 residues. The V and J ends lost 1 base and 10 bases, in that order; junction bases with no gene match: 11.

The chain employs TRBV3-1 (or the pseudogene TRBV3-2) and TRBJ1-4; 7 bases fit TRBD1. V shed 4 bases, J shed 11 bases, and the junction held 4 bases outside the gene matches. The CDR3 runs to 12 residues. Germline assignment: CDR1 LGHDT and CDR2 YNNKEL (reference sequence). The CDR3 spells CASSPSTGKLFF. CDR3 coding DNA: TGTGCCAGCAGCCCCTCGACAGGGAAACTGTTTTTT.

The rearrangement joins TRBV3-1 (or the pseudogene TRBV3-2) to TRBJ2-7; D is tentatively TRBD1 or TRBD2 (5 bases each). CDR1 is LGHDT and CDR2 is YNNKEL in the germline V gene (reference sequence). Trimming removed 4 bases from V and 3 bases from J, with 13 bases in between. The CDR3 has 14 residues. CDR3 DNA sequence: TGTGCCAGCAGCCCTCACGCAGGGAGCTACGAGCAGTACTTC. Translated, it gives CASSPHAGSYEQYF.

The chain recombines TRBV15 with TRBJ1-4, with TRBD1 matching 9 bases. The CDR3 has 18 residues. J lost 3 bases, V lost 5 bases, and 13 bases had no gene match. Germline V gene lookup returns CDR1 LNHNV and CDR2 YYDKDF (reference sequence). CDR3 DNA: TGTGCCACCAGCTATGTACAGGGGGCAGCGGCGGCTAATGAAAAACTGTTTTTT. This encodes CATSYVQGAAAANEKLFF.